One TCR beta chain is described in this entry. These data come from a study of blood T cell repertoires in COVID-19. The overall study: PBMCs, B-cell-depleted T cells, or T cells were the source of the cDNA or gDNA that made up the material.

Trimming left V 2 bases short and J 0 bases short, with 7 bases between. The CDR3 sequence is 14 residues long. In germline, CDR1 is LGHDT, CDR2 YNNKEL (reference sequence). Here immunoSEQ multiplex PCR was the method, and the copy in TCRdb shows in-frame clones only, minus some. The table shows 450,000 or so clones, with approximately 90% occurring only once. Seattle researchers signed up patients amid active infection and tracked them longitudinally. Sequences were obtained from peripheral blood. The chain links TRBV3-1 (or the pseudogene TRBV3-2) to TRBJ1-1, with D perhaps TRBD1 (5 bases). The sequence derives from a man between 18 and 29 years old with COVID-19, enrolled during active disease. The CDR3 sequence: CASSQQGMNTEAFF. The CDR3, as DNA: TGTGCCAGCAGCCAACAGGGCATGAACACTGAAGCTTTCTTT.